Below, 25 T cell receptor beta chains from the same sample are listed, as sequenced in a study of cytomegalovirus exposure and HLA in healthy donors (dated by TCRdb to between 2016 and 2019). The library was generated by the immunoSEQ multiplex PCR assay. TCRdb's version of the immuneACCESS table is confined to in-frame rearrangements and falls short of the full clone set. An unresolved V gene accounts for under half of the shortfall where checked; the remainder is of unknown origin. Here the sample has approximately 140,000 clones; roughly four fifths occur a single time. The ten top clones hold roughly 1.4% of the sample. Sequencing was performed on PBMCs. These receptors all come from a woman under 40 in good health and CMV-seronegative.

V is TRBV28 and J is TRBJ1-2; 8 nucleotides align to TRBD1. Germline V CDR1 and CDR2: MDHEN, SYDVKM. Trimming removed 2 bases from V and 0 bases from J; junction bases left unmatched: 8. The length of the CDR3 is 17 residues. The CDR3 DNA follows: TGTGCCAGCAGTTTAGCGAGGACAGGGCCAGCTAACTATGGCTACACCTTC. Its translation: CASSLARTGPANYGYTF.

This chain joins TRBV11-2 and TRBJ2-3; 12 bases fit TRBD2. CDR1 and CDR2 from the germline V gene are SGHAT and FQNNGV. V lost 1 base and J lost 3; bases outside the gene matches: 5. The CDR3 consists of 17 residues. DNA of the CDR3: TGTGCCAGCAGCTTAGGACTAGCGGGGGACTTTACAGATACGCAGTATTTT. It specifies CASSLGLAGDFTDTQYF.

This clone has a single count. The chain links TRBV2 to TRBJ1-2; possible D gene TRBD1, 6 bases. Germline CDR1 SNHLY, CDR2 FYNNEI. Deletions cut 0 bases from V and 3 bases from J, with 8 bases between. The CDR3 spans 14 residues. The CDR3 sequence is CASSEAGGHYGYTF. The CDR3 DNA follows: TGTGCCAGCAGTGAAGCTGGGGGCCACTATGGCTACACCTTC.

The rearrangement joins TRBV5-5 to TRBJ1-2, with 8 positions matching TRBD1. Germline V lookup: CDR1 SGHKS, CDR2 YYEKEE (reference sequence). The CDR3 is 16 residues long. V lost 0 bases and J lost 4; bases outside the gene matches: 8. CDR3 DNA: TGTGCCAGCAGCTTGGTAGCAGGGGGCACCTCCTATGGCTACACCTTC. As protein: CASSLVAGGTSYGYTF.

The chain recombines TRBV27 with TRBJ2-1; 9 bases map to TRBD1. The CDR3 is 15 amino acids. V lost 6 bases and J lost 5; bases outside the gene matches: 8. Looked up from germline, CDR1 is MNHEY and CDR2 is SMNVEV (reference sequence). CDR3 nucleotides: TGTGCCAGCAGCCTATACAGGGGGCCACACAATGAGCAGTTCTTC. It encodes CASSLYRGPHNEQFF.

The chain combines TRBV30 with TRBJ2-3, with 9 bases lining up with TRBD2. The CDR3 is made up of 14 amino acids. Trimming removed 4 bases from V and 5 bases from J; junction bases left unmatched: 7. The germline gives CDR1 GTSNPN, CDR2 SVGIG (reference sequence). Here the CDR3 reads CAWTGTSLKDTQYF. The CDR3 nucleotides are TGTGCCTGGACCGGGACTAGCTTAAAAGATACGCAGTATTTT.

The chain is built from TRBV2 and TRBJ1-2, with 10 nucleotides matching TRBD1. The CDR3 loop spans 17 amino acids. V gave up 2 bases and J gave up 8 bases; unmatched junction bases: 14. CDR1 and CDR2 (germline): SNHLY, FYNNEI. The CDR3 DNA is TGTGCCAGCAGTGAACCTTCAGGGGGACAGGGGATTCGAGGCTACACCTTC. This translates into CASSEPSGGQGIRGYTF.

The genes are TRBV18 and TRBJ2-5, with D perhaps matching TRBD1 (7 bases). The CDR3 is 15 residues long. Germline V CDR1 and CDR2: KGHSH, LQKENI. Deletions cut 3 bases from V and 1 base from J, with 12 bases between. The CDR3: CASSPPGGTQETQYF. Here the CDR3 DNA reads TGTGCCAGCTCACCGCCAGGGGGGACCCAAGAGACCCAGTACTTC.

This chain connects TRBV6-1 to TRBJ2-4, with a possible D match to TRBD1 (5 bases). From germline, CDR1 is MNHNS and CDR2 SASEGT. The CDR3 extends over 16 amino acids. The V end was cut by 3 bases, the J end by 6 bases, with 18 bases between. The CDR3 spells CASSDNRLGPINIQYF. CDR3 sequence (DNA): TGTGCCAGCAGTGATAACCGGCTGGGGCCGATAAACATTCAGTACTTC.

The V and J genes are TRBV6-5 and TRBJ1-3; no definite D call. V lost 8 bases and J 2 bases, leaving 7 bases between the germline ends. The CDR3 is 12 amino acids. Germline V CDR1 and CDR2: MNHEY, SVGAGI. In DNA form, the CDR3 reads TGTGCCAGCCAGGCCCCTGGAAACACCATATATTTT. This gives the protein CASQAPGNTIYF.

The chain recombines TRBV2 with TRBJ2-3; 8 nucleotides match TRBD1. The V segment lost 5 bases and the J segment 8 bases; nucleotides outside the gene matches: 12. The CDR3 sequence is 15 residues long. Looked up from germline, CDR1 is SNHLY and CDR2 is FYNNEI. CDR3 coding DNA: TGTGCCAGCAGTCTGCGACAGGGGAAAGGTGGTACGCAGTATTTT. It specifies CASSLRQGKGGTQYF.

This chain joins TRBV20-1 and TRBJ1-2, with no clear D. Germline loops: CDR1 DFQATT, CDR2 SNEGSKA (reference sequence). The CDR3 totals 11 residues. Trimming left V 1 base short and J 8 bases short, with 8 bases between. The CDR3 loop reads CSARVTWGYTF. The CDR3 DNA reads TGCAGTGCTAGAGTTACTTGGGGCTACACCTTC.

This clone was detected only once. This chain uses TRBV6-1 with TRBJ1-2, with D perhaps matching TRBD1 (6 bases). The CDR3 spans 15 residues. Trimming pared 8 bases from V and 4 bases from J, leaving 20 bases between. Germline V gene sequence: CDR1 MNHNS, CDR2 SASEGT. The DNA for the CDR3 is TGTGCCAGCGGGCGGCTCGACCAAGGGGGCTATGGCTACACCTTC. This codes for CASGRLDQGGYGYTF.

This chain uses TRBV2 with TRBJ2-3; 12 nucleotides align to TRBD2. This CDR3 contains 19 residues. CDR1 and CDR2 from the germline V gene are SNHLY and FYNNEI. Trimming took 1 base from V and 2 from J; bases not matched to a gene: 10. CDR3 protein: CASSEVPPTSGGNTDTQYF. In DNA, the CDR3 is TGTGCCAGCAGTGAAGTCCCCCCTACTAGCGGGGGGAACACAGATACGCAGTATTTT.

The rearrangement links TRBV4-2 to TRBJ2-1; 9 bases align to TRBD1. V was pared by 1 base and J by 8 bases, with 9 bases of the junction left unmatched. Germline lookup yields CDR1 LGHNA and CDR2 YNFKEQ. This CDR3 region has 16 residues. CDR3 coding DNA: TGTGCCAGCAGCCAAGCAACCGGGACAGGGTTGCATGAGCAGTTCTTC. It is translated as CASSQATGTGLHEQFF.

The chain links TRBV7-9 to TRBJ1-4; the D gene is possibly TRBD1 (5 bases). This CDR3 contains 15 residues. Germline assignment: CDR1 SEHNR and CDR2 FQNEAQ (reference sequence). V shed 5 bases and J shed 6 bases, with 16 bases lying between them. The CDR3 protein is CASSPGFSRDEKLFF. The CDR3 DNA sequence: TGTGCCAGCAGCCCCGGATTCAGCAGGGATGAAAAACTGTTTTTT.

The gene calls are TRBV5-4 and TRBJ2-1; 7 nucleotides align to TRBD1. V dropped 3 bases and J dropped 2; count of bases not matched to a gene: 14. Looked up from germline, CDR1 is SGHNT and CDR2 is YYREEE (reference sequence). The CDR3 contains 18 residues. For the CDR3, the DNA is TGTGCCAGCAGCTCACCACAACTGACAGGGAAGGCCTACAATGAGCAGTTCTTC. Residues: CASSSPQLTGKAYNEQFF.

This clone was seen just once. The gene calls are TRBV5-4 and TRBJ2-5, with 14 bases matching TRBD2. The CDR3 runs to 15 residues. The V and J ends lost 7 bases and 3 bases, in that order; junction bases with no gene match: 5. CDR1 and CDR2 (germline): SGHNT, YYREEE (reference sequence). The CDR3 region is CASGQTSGGEETQYF. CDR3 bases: TGTGCCAGCGGCCAGACTAGCGGGGGGGAAGAGACCCAGTACTTC.

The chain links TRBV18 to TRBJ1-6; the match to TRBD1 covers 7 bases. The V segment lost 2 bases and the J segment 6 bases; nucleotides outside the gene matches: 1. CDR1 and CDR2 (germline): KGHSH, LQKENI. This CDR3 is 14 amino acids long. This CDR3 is CASSPNRGNSPLHF. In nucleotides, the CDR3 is TGTGCCAGCTCACCAAACAGGGGTAATTCACCCCTCCACTTT.

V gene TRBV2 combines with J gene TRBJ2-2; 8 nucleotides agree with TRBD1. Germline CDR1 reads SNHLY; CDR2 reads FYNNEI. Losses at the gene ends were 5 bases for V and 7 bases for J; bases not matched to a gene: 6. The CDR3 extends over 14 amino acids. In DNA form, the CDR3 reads TGTGCCAGCAGTAAGGACAGGGCTGACGGGGAGCTGTTTTTT. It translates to CASSKDRADGELFF.

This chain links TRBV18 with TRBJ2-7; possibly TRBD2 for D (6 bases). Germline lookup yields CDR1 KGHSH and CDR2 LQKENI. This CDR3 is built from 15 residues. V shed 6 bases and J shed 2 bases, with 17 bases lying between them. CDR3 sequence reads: CASSIRTGEAYEQYF. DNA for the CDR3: TGTGCCAGCTCCATCCGGACGGGGGAGGCCTACGAGCAGTACTTC. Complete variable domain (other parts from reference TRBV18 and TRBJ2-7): NAGVMQNPRHLVRRRGQEARLRCSPMKGHSHVYWYRQLPEEGLKFMVYLQKENIIDESGMPKERFSAEFPKEGPSILRIQQVVRGDSAAYFCASSIRTGEAYEQYFGPGTRLTVT.

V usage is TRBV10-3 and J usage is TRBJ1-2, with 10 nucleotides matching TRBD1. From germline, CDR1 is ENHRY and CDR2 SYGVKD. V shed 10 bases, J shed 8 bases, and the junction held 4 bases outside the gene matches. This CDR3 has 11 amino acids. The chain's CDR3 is CATGTGEGYTF. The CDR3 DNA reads TGTGCCACCGGGACAGGGGAGGGCTACACCTTC.

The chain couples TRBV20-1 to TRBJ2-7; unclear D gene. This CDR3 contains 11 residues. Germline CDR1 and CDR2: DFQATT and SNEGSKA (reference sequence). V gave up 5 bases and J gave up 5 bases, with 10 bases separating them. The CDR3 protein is CSAYPYDEQYF. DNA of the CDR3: TGCAGTGCTTATCCCTATGACGAGCAGTACTTC.

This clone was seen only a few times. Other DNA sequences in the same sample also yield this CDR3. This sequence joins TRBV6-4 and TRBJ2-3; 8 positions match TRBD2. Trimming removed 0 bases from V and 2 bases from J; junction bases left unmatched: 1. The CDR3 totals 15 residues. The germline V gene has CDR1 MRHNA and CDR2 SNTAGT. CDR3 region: CASSDSGGATDTQYF. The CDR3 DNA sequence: TGTGCCAGCAGTGACTCCGGGGGGGCCACAGATACGCAGTATTTT.

This chain's CDR3 is CASIQGANTGELFF. Written as DNA, the CDR3 is TGTGCCAGCATTCAGGGTGCAAACACCGGGGAGCTGTTTTTT. This rearrangement joins TRBV2 to TRBJ2-2; the D gene is possibly TRBD1 (5 bases). This CDR3 has 14 residues. Germline V gene sequence: CDR1 SNHLY, CDR2 FYNNEI. Trimming removed 7 bases from V and 2 bases from J, with 11 bases in between.